This T cell receptor beta chain was observed in a study of neurological immune-mediated disorders. TCRdb re-derived calls from the 5' RACE reads in MiXCR, one entry per CDR3 protein. The data hold approximately 66,000 distinct CDR3 sequences, with 3.5% to 5% observed a single time. The CDR3 consists of 16 residues. Germline V gene lookup returns CDR1 SEHNR and CDR2 FQNEAQ (reference sequence). V dropped 5 bases and J dropped 4; count of bases not matched to a gene: 12. In this sample, this clonotype turned up many times. The receptor's source is a man aged 30 to 39 with multiple sclerosis. This sequence joins TRBV7-9 and TRBJ1-2, with 8 nucleotides matching TRBD1. Material: PBMCs. DNA of the CDR3: TGTGCCAGCAGCCCTACGGGGTCAGGGGGCGCCTATGGCTACACCTTC. It specifies CASSPTGSGGAYGYTF.